The present TCR beta chain was sequenced within a study of Graves' ophthalmopathy and Graves' hyperthyroidism. Amplifying from RNA transcripts, the study obtained TCR beta CDR3 regions. RT-PCR with HTBI primers came first, then second-round multiplex PCR. One entry per CDR3 protein, called by TCRdb with MiXCR from the multiplex PCR reads. The sample consists of hundreds of thousands of distinct CDR3 sequences, 22% of them appearing once. The source of this sequence is a woman under 30 with stable Graves' hyperthyroidism. Some clones in this sample may be carry-over from other donors' samples. Sequencing input: peripheral blood.

CDR3 amino acids: CSIRLTPGQAPKGQETQYF. For the CDR3, the DNA is TGCAGCATAAGACTAACCCCAGGACAGGCCCCCAAAGGACAAGAGACCCAGTACTTC. The chain combines TRBV20-1 with TRBJ2-5; 7 nucleotides agree with TRBD1. Germline CDR1 is DFQATT and CDR2 is SNEGSKA (reference sequence). CDR3 length: 19 amino acids.